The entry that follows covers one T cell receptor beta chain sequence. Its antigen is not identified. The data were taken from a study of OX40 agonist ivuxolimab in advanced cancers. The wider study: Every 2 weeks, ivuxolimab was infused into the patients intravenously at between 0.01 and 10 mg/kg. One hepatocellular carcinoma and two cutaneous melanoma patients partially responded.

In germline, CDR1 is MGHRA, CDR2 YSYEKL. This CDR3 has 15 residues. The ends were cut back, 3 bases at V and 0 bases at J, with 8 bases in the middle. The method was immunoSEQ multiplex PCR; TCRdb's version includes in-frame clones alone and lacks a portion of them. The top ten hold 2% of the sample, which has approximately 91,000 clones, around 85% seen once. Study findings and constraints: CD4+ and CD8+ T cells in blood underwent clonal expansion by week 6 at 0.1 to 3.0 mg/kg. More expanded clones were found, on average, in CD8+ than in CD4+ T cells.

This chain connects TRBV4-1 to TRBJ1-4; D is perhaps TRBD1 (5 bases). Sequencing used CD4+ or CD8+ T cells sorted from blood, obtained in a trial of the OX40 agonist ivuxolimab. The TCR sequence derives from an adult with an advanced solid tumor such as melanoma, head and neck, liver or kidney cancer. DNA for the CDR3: TGCGCCAGCAGCCATCGGGACGCAACTAATGAAAAACTGTTTTTT. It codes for CASSHRDATNEKLFF.